The rows below give T cell receptor beta chains drawn from one sample of a study of shared clonotypes between healthy human individuals. TCRdb's copy holds only in-frame clones and misses some; the assay was immunoSEQ multiplex PCR. The sample lists 1.6 million or so clones, approximately 98.5% occurring once. Specimen: naive CD4+ T cells sorted from blood. The source of these receptors is a man aged 30 to 39 in good health. CDR3s include the opening cysteine and the closing phenylalanine or tryptophan. Each record gives: clone size, V gene, J gene, D gene, CDR3 protein, CDR3 DNA. D genes are given only for firm matches. Clone size is shown for a subset of rows, as once, few, many or a class of expanded clone.

-	TRBV7-6	TRBJ2-3	TRBD2	CASSLGTSGSDTQYF	TGTGCCAGCAGCTTAGGGACTAGCGGGAGCGATACGCAGTATTTT
-	TRBV11-3	TRBJ2-7	TRBD2	CASSKGAGEGYEQYF	TGTGCCAGCAGCAAAGGAGCGGGAGAAGGCTACGAGCAGTACTTC
-	TRBV10-3	TRBJ2-1	-	CAISERVIEQFF	TGTGCCATCAGTGAAAGGGTTATTGAGCAGTTCTTC
-	TRBV10-1	TRBJ2-7	TRBD1	CASSESGTGGSNEQYF	TGCGCCAGCAGTGAGTCCGGGACAGGGGGCAGCAACGAGCAGTACTTC
once	TRBV5-1	TRBJ2-7	-	CASSPPGQEPYEQYF	TGCGCCAGCAGCCCACCGGGGCAGGAGCCCTACGAGCAGTACTTC
once	TRBV7-3	TRBJ2-1	TRBD2	CASSSITTNLSGTNEQFF	TGTGCCAGCAGCTCCATCACCACTAACCTTAGCGGGACAAATGAGCAGTTCTTC
-	TRBV5-1	TRBJ2-7	TRBD1	CASSLGGTGGREQYF	TGCGCCAGCAGCTTGGGTGGGACAGGGGGGCGGGAGCAGTACTTC
-	TRBV5-4	TRBJ1-2	-	CASSQEPGGGFDGYTF	TGCGCCAGCAGCCAAGAACCCGGAGGGGGGTTTGATGGCTACACCTTC
-	TRBV7-9	TRBJ1-1	-	CASTVNTEAFF	TGTGCCAGCACCGTGAACACTGAAGCTTTCTTT
-	TRBV28	TRBJ2-3	-	CASSRRLQFSDTQYF	TGTGCCAGCAGCAGAAGACTACAATTCTCAGATACGCAGTATTTT
-	TRBV10-3	TRBJ2-2	-	CAISDRVNTGELFF	TGTGCCATCAGTGACAGGGTGAACACCGGGGAGCTGTTTTTT
-	TRBV5-6	TRBJ2-1	-	CASSLAPVSYNEQFF	TGTGCCAGCAGCTTGGCGCCGGTATCATACAATGAGCAGTTCTTC
-	TRBV28	TRBJ1-1	TRBD1	CASLGTANTEAFF	TGTGCCAGCCTAGGGACAGCGAACACTGAAGCTTTCTTT
once	TRBV4-1	TRBJ2-1	TRBD2	CASSQESGSSYNEQFF	TGCGCCAGCAGCCAAGAAAGCGGGAGCTCCTACAATGAGCAGTTCTTC
-	TRBV19	TRBJ2-1	TRBD2	CASNSIAGNEQFF	TGTGCCAGTAACTCGATAGCGGGAAATGAGCAGTTCTTC
-	TRBV29-1	TRBJ2-2	TRBD2	CSVAVAGVPWTGELFF	TGCAGCGTTGCTGTAGCGGGAGTGCCTTGGACCGGGGAGCTGTTTTTT
-	TRBV30	TRBJ1-1	-	CAWSVQMNTEAFF	TGTGCCTGGAGTGTACAGATGAACACTGAAGCTTTCTTT
-	TRBV7-9	TRBJ1-3	TRBD1	CASSLLDRVGKHTIYF	TGTGCCAGCAGCTTACTTGACAGGGTCGGAAAGCACACCATATATTTT
-	TRBV19	TRBJ2-3	TRBD2	CATLGLAGGVADTQYF	TGTGCCACCTTGGGACTAGCGGGAGGGGTAGCAGATACGCAGTATTTT
-	TRBV11-3	TRBJ1-5	-	CASSLAGEGQPQHF	TGTGCCAGCAGCTTGGCAGGGGAGGGTCAGCCCCAGCATTTT
-	TRBV5-4	TRBJ2-2	-	CASSFAPAQKNTGELFF	TGTGCCAGCAGCTTCGCTCCTGCACAGAAGAACACCGGGGAGCTGTTTTTT
once	TRBV4-3	TRBJ1-2	-	CASSQTVFYGYTF	TGCGCCAGCAGCCAGACAGTATTCTATGGCTACACCTTC
once	TRBV2	TRBJ2-7	-	CASSEEWGEQYF	TGTGCCAGCAGTGAGGAGTGGGGGGAGCAGTACTTC
-	TRBV28	TRBJ1-3	TRBD1	CASSRQGFTGNTIYF	TGTGCCAGCAGTCGACAGGGGTTCACTGGAAACACCATATATTTT
-	TRBV7-2	TRBJ2-7	TRBD2	CASSLALATYEQYF	TGTGCCAGCAGCTTAGCACTAGCGACCTACGAGCAGTACTTC
-	TRBV28	TRBJ1-2	-	CASSLSQDTNYGYTF	TGTGCCAGCAGTTTATCCCAGGACACTAACTATGGCTACACCTTC
-	TRBV5-1	TRBJ2-7	-	CASSRTSRAYEQYF	TGCGCCAGCAGCCGAACATCCAGGGCCTACGAGCAGTACTTC
-	TRBV6-1	TRBJ2-1	-	CASMWRGPKNEQFF	TGTGCCAGCATGTGGCGGGGACCTAAGAATGAGCAGTTCTTC
-	TRBV18	TRBJ2-5	TRBD1	CASSSGTGTFETQYF	TGTGCCAGCTCATCCGGGACAGGGACCTTTGAGACCCAGTACTTC
-	TRBV28	TRBJ1-2	-	CASSLGTVYGYTF	TGTGCCAGCAGTCTTGGGACGGTCTATGGCTACACCTTC
-	TRBV18	TRBJ2-7	-	CASSPGTGYEQYF	TGTGCCAGCTCACCAGGAACAGGATACGAGCAGTACTTC